A selection of T cell receptor beta chains follows, all from one sample in a study of cytotoxic CD8 clonotypes in ibrutinib-treated CLL. The protocol was immunoSEQ multiplex PCR, while the TCRdb copy is restricted to in-frame clones and leaves out a portion. The sample lists approximately 74,000 clones, 80% occurring once. Specimen: PBMCs, collected at disease progression, from a patient treated with ibrutinib. All receptors derive from a human donor with chronic lymphocytic leukemia. CDR3s include the opening cysteine and the closing phenylalanine or tryptophan. D genes are given only for firm matches. Clone size is shown for a subset of rows, as once, few, many or a class of expanded clone.

TGTGCCAGCAGCTTATCCCAGGGGACTGAAGCTTTCTTT | CASSLSQGTEAFF | 13 | TRBJ1-1 | once | TRBV7-3 | NA
TGTGCCAGCAGCTTAGCAGGGATGAACACTGAAGCTTTCTTT | CASSLAGMNTEAFF | 14 | TRBJ1-1 | NA | TRBV7-8 | NA
TGTGCCAGCAGCTTTTGGAGCTCTGGGGCCAACGTCCTGACTTTC | CASSFWSSGANVLTF | 15 | TRBJ2-6 | NA | TRBV5-4 | NA
TGCGCCAGCAGCTTGGCCCGACTAGCGGGAATCGGGGAGCTGTTTTTT | CASSLARLAGIGELFF | 16 | TRBJ2-2 | NA | TRBV5-1 | TRBD2
TGTGCCTGGAGTGTTGGAGATACGCAGTATTTT | CAWSVGDTQYF | 11 | TRBJ2-3 | NA | TRBV30 | NA
TGTGCCAGTAGTAGAGAGGACGGCCTCATGAACACTGAAGCTTTCTTT | CASSREDGLMNTEAFF | 16 | TRBJ1-1 | NA | TRBV19 | NA
TGTGCCAGCAGTTCGGTTTGGGGCACAGATACGCAGTATTTT | CASSSVWGTDTQYF | 14 | TRBJ2-3 | few | TRBV6-5 | NA
TGCGCCAGCAGTTTAGCCGCGATGAACACTGAAGCTTTCTTT | CASSLAAMNTEAFF | 14 | TRBJ1-1 | NA | TRBV5-1 | NA
TGTGCCTGGAGGGGACAGACCTACACTGAAGCTTTCTTT | CAWRGQTYTEAFF | 13 | TRBJ1-1 | NA | TRBV30 | TRBD1
TGTGCCAGCAGTGTTCGCCGGGGCAACAATCAGCCCCAGCATTTT | CASSVRRGNNQPQHF | 15 | TRBJ1-5 | NA | TRBV2 | NA